The 23 T cell receptor beta chains listed next were all sequenced from one sample in a study of T cells after yellow fever vaccination. From the 5' RACE reads, TCRdb called clonotypes with MiXCR, one entry per CDR3 protein. The table lists roughly 120,000 distinct CDR3 sequences, 8% to 9.5% of them singletons. Here the sequenced sample was CD8+ T cells sorted from PBMCs, taken 45 days after the yellow fever booster vaccination. These receptors all come from a man younger than 40 who received the YFV17D yellow fever vaccine.

This clonotype was observed at least ten times. The chain has TRBV6-2 or TRBV6-3 and TRBJ2-1; 12 bases line up with TRBD2. The CDR3 runs 16 residues. In germline, CDR1 is MNHEY, CDR2 SVGEGT. The junction had 3 bases not matched to a gene; V was cut back by 5 bases and J by 1 base. CDR3 residues: CASSALAGGSYNEQFF. CDR3 DNA: TGTGCCAGCAGTGCCCTAGCGGGAGGGTCCTACAATGAGCAGTTCTTC.

This clonotype came up many times. The V and J genes are TRBV15 and TRBJ2-7; D unclear. The CDR3 contains 14 residues. Per germline, CDR1 LNHNV and CDR2 YYDKDF (reference sequence). Trimming cost V 1 base and J 1 base, with 8 bases left between them. The CDR3 reads CATSRVGGSYEQYF. CDR3 sequence (DNA): TGTGCCACCAGCAGAGTTGGCGGATCCTACGAGCAGTACTTC.

Ten or more counts support this clonotype. The chain employs TRBV3-1 and TRBJ2-2, with 8 bases identical to TRBD2. V was clipped by 4 bases and J by 7 bases; unmatched bases: 5. The CDR3 runs to 14 residues. Germline CDR1 and CDR2: LGHDT and YNNKEL (reference sequence). CDR3 DNA sequence: TGTGCCAGCAGCCTGACTAGCGCGTTCGGGGAGCTGTTTTTT. Amino acid sequence: CASSLTSAFGELFF.

In this sample, this clonotype turned up many times. The chain employs TRBV4-3 and TRBJ2-7; D may be TRBD2 (5 bases). CDR3 length equals 14 residues. CDR1 is LGHNA, CDR2 YSLEER, per germline. Trimming shortened V by 4 bases and J by 6 bases, and 16 bases separated the two germline ends. The CDR3 reads CASSLRVSGGEQYF. CDR3 in DNA: TGCGCCAGCAGCCTAAGGGTCAGCGGAGGCGAGCAGTACTTC.

This clonotype was counted between two and nine times. V is TRBV4-3 and J is TRBJ2-7, with D maybe TRBD2 (6 bases). Between the trimmed V and J ends, which lost 0 bases and 2 bases, there was a span of 8 bases. CDR1 LGHNA and CDR2 YSLEER come from the germline V gene. The CDR3 runs to 14 residues. The CDR3 region has the DNA TGCGCCAGCAGCCAAGAGGGAGGCGCCTACGAGCAGTACTTC. Translation: CASSQEGGAYEQYF.

This clonotype has a count of ten or more. The V and J genes are TRBV12-3 or TRBV12-4 and TRBJ2-3; 7 bases agree with TRBD2. J lost 6 bases, V lost 8 bases, and 17 bases had no gene match. CDR3 length: 16 residues. CDR3 loop: CASGSRGDYPPDTQYF. The CDR3 region has the DNA TGTGCCAGCGGGTCTCGAGGGGACTATCCCCCCGATACGCAGTATTTT.

This clonotype was detected many times. The chain is built from TRBV28 and TRBJ2-5; tentative D call: TRBD2 (5 bases). Germline V gene lookup returns CDR1 MDHEN and CDR2 SYDVKM. The CDR3 covers 14 residues. V was pared by 3 bases and J by 1 base, with 9 bases between. CDR3 coding DNA: TGTGCCAGCAGTTTTCGAGGGTCCCAAGAGACCCAGTACTTC. Protein: CASSFRGSQETQYF.

This clonotype was seen repeatedly, ten times or more. The rearrangement links TRBV30 to TRBJ2-1; D remains unclear. CDR3 length equals 14 residues. CDR1 is GTSNPN, CDR2 SVGIG, per germline (reference sequence). V dropped 5 bases and J dropped 0 bases, with 11 bases sitting between them. In DNA, the CDR3 is TGTGCCTGGGGTTCGTCTAGCTCCTACAATGAGCAGTTCTTC. Protein sequence: CAWGSSSSYNEQFF.

Many counts were recorded for this clonotype. The V gene is TRBV7-9, the J gene TRBJ2-1; D unclear. The germline V and J ends were trimmed by 3 bases and 9 bases, with 12 bases remaining between them. The germline gives CDR1 SEHNR, CDR2 FQNEAQ (reference sequence). This CDR3 has 13 residues. The CDR3 spells CASSFQTSPEQFF. CDR3 in DNA: TGTGCCAGCAGCTTCCAGACGAGTCCTGAGCAGTTCTTC.

V is TRBV27 and J is TRBJ1-1; D call uncertain. Germline-derived CDR1 and CDR2 are MNHEY and SMNVEV (reference sequence). With 0 bases removed from V and 5 bases from J, the gap between germline ends came to 7 bases. The CDR3 runs 13 residues. CDR3 sequence (DNA): TGTGCCAGCAGTTTATCGGGGAGGACTGAAGCTTTCTTT. Its translation is CASSLSGRTEAFF.

This clonotype has ten or more counts. V usage is TRBV20-1 and J usage is TRBJ1-2; D is ambiguous. In germline, CDR1 is DFQATT, CDR2 SNEGSKA (reference sequence). CDR3 length: 11 residues. V was pared by 2 bases and J by 12 bases, with 13 bases between. As DNA, the CDR3 is TGCAGTGCTAGAAGAGAAGGGCTGAACACCTTC. The encoded protein is CSARREGLNTF.

In its sample, this clonotype was seen a few times. The chain uses TRBV5-1 and TRBJ2-7; 15 bases match TRBD2. V lost 0 bases, J lost 3 bases, and 1 base stayed unmatched. Per the germline V gene, CDR1 is SGHRS and CDR2 is YFSETQ. The CDR3 totals 16 residues. CDR3 DNA: TGCGCCAGCAGCTTGGTGGGACTAGCGGGAGGCTACGAGCAGTACTTC. Translation: CASSLVGLAGGYEQYF.

This clonotype appeared many times. This chain connects TRBV5-1 to TRBJ2-1; TRBD2 matches 8 bases. The CDR3 has 14 amino acids. Germline V gene lookup returns CDR1 SGHRS and CDR2 YFSETQ. J lost 5 bases, V lost 4 bases, and 5 bases had no gene match. DNA of the CDR3: TGCGCCAGCAGCATCTTAGCGGGGAACAATGAGCAGTTCTTC. Its translation: CASSILAGNNEQFF.

As to this clonotype: Relative to the germline gene, one junction end is altered; a read error may explain this. This chain links TRBV5-8 with TRBJ2-1, with unresolved D. This CDR3 contains 12 residues. Germline values: CDR1 SGHTS, CDR2 YDEGEE. CDR3 sequence reads: CASSLANGISRF. The CDR3 DNA is TGTGCCAGCAGCTTGGCCAATGGGATTTCGAGGTTC. Based on the CDR3 plus reference TRBV5-8 and TRBJ2-1, the full variable domain is EAGVTQSPTHLIKTRGQQATLRCSPISGHTSVYWYQQALGLGLQFLLWYDEGEERNRGNFPPRFSGRQFPNYSSELNVNALELEDSALYLCASSLANGISRFGPGTRLTVL.

This clonotype was seen many times. The rearrangement joins TRBV20-1 to TRBJ2-7; D is uncertain. The V gene's germline CDR1 is DFQATT and CDR2 SNEGSKA (reference sequence). Trimming stripped 6 bases from V and 3 bases from J, with 15 bases between. The CDR3 runs 13 residues. This CDR3 reads CSATRAALYEQYF. Written as DNA, the CDR3 is TGCAGTGCAACCCGGGCCGCACTCTACGAGCAGTACTTC.

This clonotype was observed a handful of times. The rearrangement uses TRBV12-3 or TRBV12-4 and TRBJ2-1; a possible D gene is TRBD2 (6 bases). The CDR3 totals 14 residues. V was shortened by 5 bases and J by 5 bases, with 13 bases between the two germline ends. CDR3 sequence reads: CASSLSGVHNEQFF. The CDR3 nucleotides are TGTGCCAGCAGTCTTAGCGGAGTCCACAATGAGCAGTTCTTC.

A few counts support this clonotype. CDR3 protein: CASGFMGGELFF. DNA of the CDR3: TGTGCCTCCGGGTTTATGGGCGGGGAGCTGTTTTTT. V gene TRBV30 combines with J gene TRBJ2-2; D gene unclear. Trimming removed 7 bases from V and 7 bases from J, with 13 bases in between. The germline V gene has CDR1 GTSNPN and CDR2 SVGIG (reference sequence). The CDR3 is 12 amino acids.

In its sample, this clonotype was seen many times. This chain connects TRBV29-1 to TRBJ2-2; possibly TRBD1 for D (5 bases). This CDR3 spans 13 amino acids. Trimming shortened V by 5 bases and J by 1 base, and 8 bases separated the two germline ends. CDR1 and CDR2 (germline): SQVTM, ANQGSEA. CDR3 coding DNA: TGCAGCGTTATAGGGGTGAACACCGGGGAGCTGTTTTTT. Its translation: CSVIGVNTGELFF.

This clonotype was counted only a few times. The V and J genes are TRBV4-2 and TRBJ2-1; D may be TRBD2 (6 bases). Germline V gene sequence: CDR1 LGHNA, CDR2 YNFKEQ. The length of the CDR3 is 16 residues. V was cut by 4 bases and J by 4 bases, with 17 bases left in between. The CDR3 region is CASSPLAGNPYNEQFF. The CDR3 region has the DNA TGTGCCAGCAGCCCCCTGGCGGGGAATCCTTACAATGAGCAGTTCTTC.

V gene TRBV19 combines with J gene TRBJ1-1; D perhaps matches TRBD1 (5 bases). The CDR3 runs to 13 residues. Trimming pared 3 bases from V and 8 bases from J, leaving 13 bases between. CDR1 is LNHDA, CDR2 SQIVND, per germline (reference sequence). In DNA, the CDR3 is TGTGCCAGTAGTATTTGGGGTCGGGACGAAGCTTTCTTT. It is translated as CASSIWGRDEAFF.

J is TRBJ2-7 and V is TRBV12-3 or TRBV12-4; 7 bases are a match to TRBD1. Trimming removed 5 bases from V and 4 bases from J; junction bases left unmatched: 11. The CDR3 has 15 amino acids. CDR3 sequence reads: CASSPPTGSIYEQYF. In DNA form, the CDR3 reads TGTGCCAGCAGTCCCCCGACAGGGAGTATTTACGAGCAGTACTTC.

This clonotype was detected ten times or more. The rearrangement joins TRBV6-2 or TRBV6-3 to TRBJ2-6; no firm D call. Germline CDR1 is MNHEY and CDR2 is SVGEGT. The CDR3 sequence is 16 residues long. V lost 5 bases to trimming and J lost 6 bases, with 17 bases between them. The CDR3 sequence is CASSVGLPGEANVLTF. CDR3 in DNA: TGTGCCAGCAGTGTAGGGTTACCAGGAGAGGCCAACGTCCTGACTTTC.

This clonotype was detected a few times. CDR3 sequence: CASSYDGAGEQYF. The DNA for the CDR3 is TGTGCCAGCAGCTACGACGGCGCCGGCGAGCAGTACTTC. The rearrangement uses TRBV7-9 and TRBJ2-7, with D unresolved. The CDR3 runs to 13 residues. V was trimmed by 4 bases and J by 6 bases, leaving 13 bases between them. CDR1 is SEHNR, CDR2 FQNEAQ, per germline (reference sequence). The entire variable domain, with the rest obtained from reference TRBV7-9 and TRBJ2-7, is as follows: DTGVSQNPRHKITKRGQNVTFRCDPISEHNRLYWYRQTLGQGPEFLTYFQNEAQLEKSRLLSDRFSAERPKGSFSTLEIQRTEQGDSAMYLCASSYDGAGEQYFGPGTRLTVT.